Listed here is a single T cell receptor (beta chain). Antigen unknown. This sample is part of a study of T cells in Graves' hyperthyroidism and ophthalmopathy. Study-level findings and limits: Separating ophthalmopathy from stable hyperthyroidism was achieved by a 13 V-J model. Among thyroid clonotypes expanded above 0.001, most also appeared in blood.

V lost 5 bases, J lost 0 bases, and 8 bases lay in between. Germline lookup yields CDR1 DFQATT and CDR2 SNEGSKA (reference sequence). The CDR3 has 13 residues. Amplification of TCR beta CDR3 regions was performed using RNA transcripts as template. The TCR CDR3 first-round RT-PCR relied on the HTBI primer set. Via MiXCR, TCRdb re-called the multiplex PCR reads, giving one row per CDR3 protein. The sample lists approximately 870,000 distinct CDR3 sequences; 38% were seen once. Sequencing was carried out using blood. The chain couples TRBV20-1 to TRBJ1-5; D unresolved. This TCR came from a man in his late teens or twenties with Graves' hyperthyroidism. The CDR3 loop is CSAGMNSNQPQHF. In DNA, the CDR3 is TGCAGTGCTGGTATGAATAGCAATCAGCCCCAGCATTTT.